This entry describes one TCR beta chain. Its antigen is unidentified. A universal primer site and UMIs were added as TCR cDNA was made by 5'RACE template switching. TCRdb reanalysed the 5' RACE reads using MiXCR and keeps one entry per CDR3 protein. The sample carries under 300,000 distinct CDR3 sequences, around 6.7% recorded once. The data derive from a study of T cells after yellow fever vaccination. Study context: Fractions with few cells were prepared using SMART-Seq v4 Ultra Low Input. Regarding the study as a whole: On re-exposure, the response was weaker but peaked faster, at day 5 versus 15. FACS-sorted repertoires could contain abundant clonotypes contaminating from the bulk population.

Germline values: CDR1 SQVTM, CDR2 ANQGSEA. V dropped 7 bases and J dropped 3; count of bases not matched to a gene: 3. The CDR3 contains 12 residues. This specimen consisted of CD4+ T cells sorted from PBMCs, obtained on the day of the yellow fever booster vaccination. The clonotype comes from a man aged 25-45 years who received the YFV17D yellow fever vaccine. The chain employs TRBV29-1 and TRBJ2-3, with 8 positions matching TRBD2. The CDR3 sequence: CSAAGGTDTQYF. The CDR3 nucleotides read TGCAGCGCGGCGGGGGGAACAGATACGCAGTATTTT.